This T cell receptor beta chain was found in a study of T cells expressing NK-cell markers. About the study: Most of the eight sequenced donors tested HCMV-seropositive; one tested seronegative. General observations from the study: Similarly, these clonotypes led the CD3+CD56-NKG2C+ fraction as well in a few donors.

Worth noting for this clonotype: Its specificity is not known.

A 5'RACE template switching approach incorporating UMIs was used to make TCR beta cDNA. Reanalyzing the 5' RACE reads, TCRdb keeps one entry per CDR3 protein, without DNA. The table lists about 160,000 distinct CDR3 sequences, with under 20% in the top ten. The material sequenced was blood T cells: a sorted CD56 or NKG2C T cell subset, CD4+ or CD8+ T cells, or bulk PBMC T cells (not recorded which). The TCR originated in a woman aged 18-70 years in good health.

The CDR3 protein is CASSRISSNTGELFF. The J gene is TRBJ2-2, the V gene TRBV2. This CDR3 is 15 amino acids long. Germline V gene data show CDR1 as SNHLY and CDR2 as FYNNEI. Full variable domain (missing parts from reference TRBV2 and TRBJ2-2): EPEVTQTPSHQVTQMGQEVILRCVPISNHLYFYWYRQILGQKVEFLVSFYNNEISEKSEIFDDQFSVERPDGSNFTLKIRSTKLEDSAMYFCASSRISSNTGELFFGEGSRLTVL.